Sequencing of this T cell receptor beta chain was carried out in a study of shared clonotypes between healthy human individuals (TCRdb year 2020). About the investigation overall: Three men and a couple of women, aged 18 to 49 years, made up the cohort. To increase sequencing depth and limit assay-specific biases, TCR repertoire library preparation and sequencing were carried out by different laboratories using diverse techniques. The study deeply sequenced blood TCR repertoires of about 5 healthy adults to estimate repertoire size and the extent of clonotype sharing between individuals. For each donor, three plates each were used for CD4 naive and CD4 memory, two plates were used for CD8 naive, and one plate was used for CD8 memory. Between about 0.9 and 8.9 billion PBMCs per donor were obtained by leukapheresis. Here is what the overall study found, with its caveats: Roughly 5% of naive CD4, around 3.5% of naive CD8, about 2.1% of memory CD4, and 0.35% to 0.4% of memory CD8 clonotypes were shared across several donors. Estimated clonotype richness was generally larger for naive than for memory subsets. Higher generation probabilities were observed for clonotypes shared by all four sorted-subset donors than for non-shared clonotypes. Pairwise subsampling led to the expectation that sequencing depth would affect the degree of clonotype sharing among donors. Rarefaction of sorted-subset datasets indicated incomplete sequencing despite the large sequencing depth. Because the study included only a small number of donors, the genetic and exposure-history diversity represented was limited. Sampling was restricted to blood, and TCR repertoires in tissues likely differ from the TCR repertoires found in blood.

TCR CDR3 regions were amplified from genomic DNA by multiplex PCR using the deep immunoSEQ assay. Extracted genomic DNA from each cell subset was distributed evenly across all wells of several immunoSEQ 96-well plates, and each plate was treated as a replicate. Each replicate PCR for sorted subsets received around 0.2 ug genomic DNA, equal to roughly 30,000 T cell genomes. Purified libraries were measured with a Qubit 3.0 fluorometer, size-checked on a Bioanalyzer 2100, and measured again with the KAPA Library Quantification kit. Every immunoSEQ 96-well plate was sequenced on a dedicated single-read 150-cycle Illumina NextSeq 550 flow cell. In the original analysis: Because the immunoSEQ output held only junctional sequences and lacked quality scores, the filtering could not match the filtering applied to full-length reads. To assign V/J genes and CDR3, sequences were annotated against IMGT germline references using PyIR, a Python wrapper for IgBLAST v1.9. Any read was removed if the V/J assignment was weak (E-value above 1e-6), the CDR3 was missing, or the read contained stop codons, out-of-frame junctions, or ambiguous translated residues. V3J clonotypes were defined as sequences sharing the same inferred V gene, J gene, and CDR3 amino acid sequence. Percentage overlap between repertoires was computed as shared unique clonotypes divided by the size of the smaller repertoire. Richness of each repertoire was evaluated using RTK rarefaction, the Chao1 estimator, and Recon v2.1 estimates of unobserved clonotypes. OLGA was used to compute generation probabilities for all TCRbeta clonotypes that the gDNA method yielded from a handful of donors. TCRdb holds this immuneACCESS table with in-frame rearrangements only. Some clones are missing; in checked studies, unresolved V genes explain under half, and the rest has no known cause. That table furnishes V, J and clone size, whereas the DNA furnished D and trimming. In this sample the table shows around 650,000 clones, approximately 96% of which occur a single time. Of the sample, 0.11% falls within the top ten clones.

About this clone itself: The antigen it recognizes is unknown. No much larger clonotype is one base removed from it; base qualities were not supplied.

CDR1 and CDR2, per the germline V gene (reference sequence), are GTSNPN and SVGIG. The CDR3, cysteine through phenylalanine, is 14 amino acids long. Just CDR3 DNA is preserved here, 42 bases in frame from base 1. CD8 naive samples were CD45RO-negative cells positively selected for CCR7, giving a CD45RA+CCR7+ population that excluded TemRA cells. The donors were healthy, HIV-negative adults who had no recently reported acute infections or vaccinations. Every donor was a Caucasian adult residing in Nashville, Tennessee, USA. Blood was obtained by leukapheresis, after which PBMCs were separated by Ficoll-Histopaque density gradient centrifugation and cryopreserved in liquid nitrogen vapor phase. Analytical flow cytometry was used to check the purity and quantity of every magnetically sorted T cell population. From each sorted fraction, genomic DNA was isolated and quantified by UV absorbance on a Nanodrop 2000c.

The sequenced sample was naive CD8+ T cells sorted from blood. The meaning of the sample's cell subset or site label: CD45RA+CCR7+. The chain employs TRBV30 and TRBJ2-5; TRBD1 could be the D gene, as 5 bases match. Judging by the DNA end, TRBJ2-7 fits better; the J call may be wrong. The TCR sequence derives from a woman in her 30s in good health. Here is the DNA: TGTGCCTGGGCCTCCGGACATAACCCCTACGAGCAGTACTTC. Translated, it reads CAWASGHNPYEQYF.